A selection of T cell receptor beta chains follows, all from one sample in a study of Tregs in tolerant kidney transplant recipients. Generated by immunoSEQ multiplex PCR, the TCRdb table keeps only in-frame clones and is missing some. The repertoire consists of just over 15,000 clones, with 45% to 55% occurring once and the leading ten covering about 3.3%. These receptors have no known antigen. The sample here was CD4+ T cells from blood cultured with allogeneic cells, taken before the transplant. The receptors shown here come from a human patient who received a combined kidney and bone marrow transplant. Each CDR3 is given with its conserved first and last residue. The order of the fields is CDR3 protein, CDR3 DNA, clone size, D gene, J gene, V gene. A D gene is named only where the DNA matches it firmly. Size values are once, few and many counts, or a class for expanded clones, and some rows have none.

CDR3: CAISEGSLGGYSEQYF; DNA: TGTGCCATCAGTGAAGGAAGCTTGGGGGGGTACTCCGAGCAGTACTTC; size: NA; D: TRBD2; J: TRBJ2-7; V: TRBV10-3
CDR3: CASSLAGQSSGANVLTF; DNA: TGTGCCAGCAGCTTAGCCGGACAGAGCTCTGGGGCCAACGTCCTGACTTTC; size: NA; D: NA; J: TRBJ2-6; V: TRBV11-3
CDR3: CASSSWGGSNEQFF; DNA: TGTGCCAGCTCATCGTGGGGGGGGTCCAATGAGCAGTTCTTC; size: medium-sized; D: TRBD2; J: TRBJ2-1; V: TRBV11-3
CDR3: CASSPSPREQYF; DNA: TGTGCCAGCAGTCCCTCTCCTCGGGAGCAGTACTTC; size: NA; D: NA; J: TRBJ2-7; V: TRBV6-5
CDR3: CASSPLGLAGVLETQYF; DNA: TGTGCCAGCAGCCCATTGGGACTAGCGGGAGTATTGGAGACCCAGTACTTC; size: medium-sized; D: TRBD2; J: TRBJ2-5; V: TRBV5-6
CDR3: CASSVLPLRQGYEQYF; DNA: TGTGCCAGCAGCGTCCTCCCCCTACGACAGGGCTACGAGCAGTACTTC; size: NA; D: TRBD1; J: TRBJ2-7; V: TRBV27
CDR3: CASSPSRDRVGYTF; DNA: TGCGCCAGCAGCCCCAGCAGGGACAGGGTTGGCTACACCTTC; size: large; D: TRBD1; J: TRBJ1-2; V: TRBV4-3
CDR3: CASSLEGSGRYTQYF; DNA: TGTGCCAGCAGCTTGGAAGGTAGCGGGAGGTATACGCAGTATTTT; size: NA; D: TRBD2; J: TRBJ2-3; V: TRBV5-6
CDR3: CASSFTGITDTQYF; DNA: TGTGCCAGCAGCTTCACGGGAATCACAGATACGCAGTATTTT; size: once; D: NA; J: TRBJ2-3; V: TRBV5-4
CDR3: CASKRSQNNSPLHF; DNA: TGTGCCAGCAAGAGGAGCCAGAATAATTCACCCCTCCACTTT; size: NA; D: NA; J: TRBJ1-6; V: TRBV2
CDR3: CASSFRWEYGNEQFF; DNA: TGTGCCAGCAGTTTCAGGTGGGAGTACGGCAATGAGCAGTTCTTC; size: few; D: NA; J: TRBJ2-1; V: TRBV27
CDR3: CASSTRLGGYTGELFF; DNA: TGTGCCAGCAGCACGAGACTGGGGGGGTACACCGGGGAGCTGTTTTTT; size: NA; D: TRBD2; J: TRBJ2-2; V: TRBV7-8
CDR3: CASSSTGGTQYF; DNA: TGTGCCAGCAGCTCGACAGGGGGGACGCAGTATTTT; size: NA; D: TRBD1; J: TRBJ2-3; V: TRBV5-4
CDR3: CASSLIRGRGYTF; DNA: TGTGCCAGCAGCTTAATTAGGGGAAGAGGCTACACCTTC; size: NA; D: NA; J: TRBJ1-2; V: TRBV11-3
CDR3: CASTIRGRNSPLHF; DNA: TGTGCCAGCACCATCAGGGGAAGGAATTCCCCCCTCCACTTT; size: NA; D: NA; J: TRBJ1-6; V: TRBV6-5
CDR3: CASSERTGDNSPLHF; DNA: TGTGCCAGCAGCGAACGGACAGGGGATAATTCCCCCCTCCACTTT; size: NA; D: TRBD1; J: TRBJ1-6; V: TRBV7-2
CDR3: CASSVQLATSTDTQYF; DNA: TGTGCCAGCAGCGTTCAACTAGCGACTAGCACAGATACGCAGTATTTT; size: NA; D: TRBD2; J: TRBJ2-3; V: TRBV9
CDR3: CASSIIRLGAYNEQFF; DNA: TGTGCCAGTAGTATCATCCGACTAGGGGCCTACAATGAGCAGTTCTTC; size: medium-sized; D: NA; J: TRBJ2-1; V: TRBV19
CDR3: CASSRDRVYTF; DNA: TGTGCCAGCAGCCGAGACAGGGTCTACACCTTC; size: NA; D: TRBD1; J: TRBJ1-2; V: TRBV7-8
CDR3: CASRSTRQGPNNEQFF; DNA: TGTGCCAGCAGGTCAACTAGACAGGGGCCCAACAATGAGCAGTTCTTC; size: medium-sized; D: TRBD1; J: TRBJ2-1; V: TRBV6-6
CDR3: CASSYSNGGAKNIQYF; DNA: TGTGCCAGCAGTTACTCGAACGGGGGGGCCAAAAACATTCAGTACTTC; size: medium-sized; D: TRBD2; J: TRBJ2-4; V: TRBV6-5
CDR3: CASSSVIGTGETQYF; DNA: TGTGCCAGCAGTTCTGTTATCGGGACAGGGGAGACCCAGTACTTC; size: NA; D: TRBD1; J: TRBJ2-5; V: TRBV7-9
CDR3: CASSLEGTPTYEQYF; DNA: TGTGCCAGCAGCTTAGAAGGGACACCCACCTACGAGCAGTACTTC; size: NA; D: NA; J: TRBJ2-7; V: TRBV7-2
CDR3: CASSPSRDRVGYTF; DNA: TGCGCCAGCAGCCCCAGCAGGGACAGGGTTGGCTACACCTTC; size: few; D: TRBD1; J: TRBJ1-2; V: TRBV4-1
CDR3: CASSLGPSGEGRAFF; DNA: TGCGCCAGCAGCTTGGGACCCTCGGGGGAGGGGAGGGCTTTCTTT; size: NA; D: NA; J: TRBJ1-1; V: TRBV5-1
CDR3: CASRKGTAYGYTF; DNA: TGTGCCAGCAGAAAAGGGACAGCCTATGGCTACACCTTC; size: NA; D: TRBD1; J: TRBJ1-2; V: TRBV6-5
CDR3: CASSVGVTSGRHTQYF; DNA: TGTGCCAGCAGCGTGGGCGTGACTAGCGGGAGGCATACGCAGTATTTT; size: few; D: TRBD2; J: TRBJ2-3; V: TRBV9
CDR3: CASSLGDNPGSGANVLTF; DNA: TGTGCCAGCAGCTTAGGAGACAACCCTGGCTCTGGGGCCAACGTCCTGACTTTC; size: few; D: NA; J: TRBJ2-6; V: TRBV11-3
CDR3: CASSYRAGYGYTF; DNA: TGTGCCAGTAGTTACAGGGCTGGGTATGGCTACACCTTC; size: NA; D: NA; J: TRBJ1-2; V: TRBV19
CDR3: CASSLGHTAKNIQYF; DNA: TGTGCCAGTAGCCTCGGACACACAGCCAAAAACATTCAGTACTTC; size: medium-sized; D: NA; J: TRBJ2-4; V: TRBV19
CDR3: CASSPNRDSGANVLTF; DNA: TGTGCCAGTAGTCCCAACAGGGACTCTGGGGCCAACGTCCTGACTTTC; size: NA; D: NA; J: TRBJ2-6; V: TRBV19
CDR3: CASSSTIGQGLTNYGYTF; DNA: TGTGCCAGCTCATCAACGATCGGACAGGGGCTAACTAACTATGGCTACACCTTC; size: NA; D: TRBD1; J: TRBJ1-2; V: TRBV18